Included here is one T cell receptor (beta chain) sequence, with context. This clonotype was seen ten or more times. What this receptor recognizes is not known. No base qualities exist here, and no much larger clone lies one base off it. This record comes from a study of identical twins (dated by TCRdb to 2016 to 2017). In terms of the full investigation: TCR alpha and beta repertoires from monozygotic twins, unrelated adults of various ages and cord blood were deep-sequenced to test whether fetal clonotypes persist. To rule out contamination, replicate twin experiments were performed at different times with different library preparation protocols. What the authors observed across the whole study: Excess twin sharing in beta out-of-frame sequences was weaker because fewer shared sequences lowered the signal-to-noise ratio. Because the same donors could not be followed over many years, the conclusions relied on cross-sectional statistical analysis. Fewer insertions were carried by abundant cord blood beta clonotypes; a weaker similar trend was observed in young adult naive repertoires, while no such trend was observed in memory repertoires. Compared with coincidental sharing between unrelated individuals, out-of-frame TCR alpha sequences shared between twins showed an excess of sequences with low generation probability. Invariant T cells such as MAIT and iNKT could partly confound zero-insertion analyses, though diverse VJ usage argued against this for most clonotypes. In monozygotic twins, recombination models systematically underestimated out-of-frame TCR alpha sharing, but the models matched the sharing seen between unrelated individuals.

The CDR3 starts with the cysteine, ends with the phenylalanine, and has 11 residues. Of the read, only the CDR3 DNA is kept; its 33 bases are in frame from base 1. Trimming removed 3 bases from V and 5 bases from J, leaving 4 bases between the germline ends. Only healthy Caucasian donors were included. Using Miltenyi CD45RO+ enrichment and human naive T-cell isolation kits, memory (CD45RO+) and naive T cells were isolated from PBMC. Receptor amplification or capture employed 5' RACE. Sequencing instrument: Illumina HiSeq 2000. A universal primer binding site was introduced by template switching, and a unique molecular identifier was present in the final cDNA, enabling accurate counting of TCR cDNA molecules. First-strand cDNA for TCR alpha and beta chains was synthesized from specific primers in the conserved constant-segment region. To control for contamination, every cDNA library was double barcoded, receiving both a SMART-Mk sample barcode and Illumina barcodes. TruSeq adapter sequences along with Illumina sample barcodes were introduced in two successive PCR steps. The Illumina HiSeq platform was used with custom primers to sequence TCR alpha and beta cDNA libraries. The authors' analysis ran thus. Raw reads were processed with MiGEC to extract unique molecular identifiers, and MiXCR was used to determine CDR3 positions. For each individual, recombination models were inferred using an EM algorithm with the repgenHMM and IGoR tools. The analysis of shared clonotypes was done with the tcR package in R, with sharing normalized by the product of cloneset sizes. Out-of-frame nonproductive sequences were analyzed to study raw recombination free of thymic and clonal selection effects. TCRdb reprocessing: public reads trimmed at Q25 with fastp, clones called with MiXCR, in-frame beta chains kept. A single entry per CDR3 protein holds the most common genes and DNA from its merged rows. The V and J calls reflect TCRdb's pipeline rather than the authors' work. This sample lists fewer than 250,000 distinct CDR3 sequences; 9.4% were detected once. The ten top clones hold 4.5% to 5.5% of the sample.

In this chain, TRBV12-3 or TRBV12-4 is recombined with TRBJ1-1; the D gene cannot be named for sure. This receptor was obtained from a woman between 18 and 30 years old in good health. Material: memory (CD45RO+) T cells sorted from blood. According to the study, the label for this sample's cell subset or site signals: CD45RO+ enriched T cells. In nucleotide form, the sequence is TGTGCCAGCAGTTTTCTAACTGAAGCTTTCTTT. The resulting protein is CASSFLTEAFF.